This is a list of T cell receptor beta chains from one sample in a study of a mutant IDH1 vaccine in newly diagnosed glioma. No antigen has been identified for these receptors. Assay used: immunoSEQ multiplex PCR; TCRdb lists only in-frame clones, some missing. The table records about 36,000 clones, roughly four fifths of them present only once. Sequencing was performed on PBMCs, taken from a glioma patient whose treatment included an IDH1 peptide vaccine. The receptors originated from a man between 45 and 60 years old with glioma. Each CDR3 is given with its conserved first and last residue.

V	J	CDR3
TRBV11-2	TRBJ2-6	CASSLTGAGANVLTF
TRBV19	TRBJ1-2	CASTAGGITYGYTF
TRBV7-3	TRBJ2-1	CASSLRGRGEQFF
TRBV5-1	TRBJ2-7	CASSSLGQGPNYEQYF
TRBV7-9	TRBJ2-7	CASSSSGRAGEQYF
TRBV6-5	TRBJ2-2	CASSYQRGSTGELFF
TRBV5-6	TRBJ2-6	CASSFGRLSGANVLTF
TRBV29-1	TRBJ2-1	CSGSRGFTPGDEQFF
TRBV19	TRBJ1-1	CASSSGTGALLKAFF
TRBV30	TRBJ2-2	CAWRSWAGVNPGELFF
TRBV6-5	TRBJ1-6	CASSYEADNSPLHF
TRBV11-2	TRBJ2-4	CASSLGQGNIQYF
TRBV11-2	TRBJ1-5	CASSLEVHSNQPQHF
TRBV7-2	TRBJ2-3	CASSPAGTKGSDTQYF
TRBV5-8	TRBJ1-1	CASRTTPGQGTEAFF
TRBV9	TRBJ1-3	CASSIEGFPSGNTIYF
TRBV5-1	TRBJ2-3	CASSAGRGGDTDTQYF
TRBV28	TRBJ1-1	CASSFRMNTEAFF
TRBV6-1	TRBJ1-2	CAGGQDGRGYTF
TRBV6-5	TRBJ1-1	CASRPGPQSTTEAFF
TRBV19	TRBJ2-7	CASSKGQGYYEQYF
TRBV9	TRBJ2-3	CASSAPRGADTQYF
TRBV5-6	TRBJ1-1	CASSTPRQGGTEAFF
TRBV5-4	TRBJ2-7	CASSLNAGSRYEQYF
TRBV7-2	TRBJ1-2	CASSPGTGDYGYTF
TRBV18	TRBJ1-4	CASSKDWTNEKLFF
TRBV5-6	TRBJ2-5	CASSLAGTRREETQYF
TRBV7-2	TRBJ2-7	CASSWGGLYEQYF
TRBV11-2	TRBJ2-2	CASSPGLYTGELFF
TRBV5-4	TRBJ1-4	CASSSDWGGEKLFF
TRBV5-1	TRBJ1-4	CASSRTGTEEEKLFF
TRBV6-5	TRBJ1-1	CASSYGTGGDGTEAFF
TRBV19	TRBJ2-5	CASSIGRRETQYF
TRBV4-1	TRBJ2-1	CASSQGPGMVLVRNFEQFF
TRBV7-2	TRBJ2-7	CASSFTDPTYEQYF
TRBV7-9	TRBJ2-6	CASSLAVSGANVLTF
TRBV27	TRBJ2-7	CASSPNSYEQYF
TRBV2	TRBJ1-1	CASSEFRTGHEAFF
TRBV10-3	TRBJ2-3	CAISDRGTTDTQYF
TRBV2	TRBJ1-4	CASSDGPGSAGGEKLFF
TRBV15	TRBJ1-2	CATQGILGGGYTF
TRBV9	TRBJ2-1	CASSVGPGQTNNEQFF
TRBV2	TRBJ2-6	CASRDRAGSGANVLTF
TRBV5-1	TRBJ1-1	CASSSGTGDGEAFF
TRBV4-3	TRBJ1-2	CASSPLLIRTGGNYGYTF
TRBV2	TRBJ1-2	CASSTSYGYTF
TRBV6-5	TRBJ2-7	CASRPSRDSSYEQYF
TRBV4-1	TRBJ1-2	CASSQVAQGGGYTF